Listed below are T cell receptor beta chains from one sample, sequenced in a study of shared clonotypes between healthy human individuals. Some clones are missing from TCRdb's copy, which holds only in-frame ones; the method was immunoSEQ multiplex PCR. The sample shows hundreds of thousands of clones, 72% of them seen only once. The sequencing sample was made of memory CD4+ T cells sorted from blood. The receptors here all came from a woman aged 25 to 39 in good health. The CDR3 runs from the conserved cysteine through the conserved F or W. A D gene is named only where the DNA matches it firmly. The size field is filled for only some rows; it gives once, few, many or a size class.

TRBJ1-1 TRBV27 few . TGTGCCAGCAGTTTATTTCCACAGGAGGTGGCTGAAGCTTTCTTT CASSLFPQEVAEAFF
TRBJ2-1 TRBV19 . . TGTGCCAGTAGTAAGGGACGACTAGACAATGAGCAGTTCTTC CASSKGRLDNEQFF
TRBJ2-7 TRBV5-1 . . TGCGCCAGCAGCGCTACACTAGTAGTAGGCGACGAGCAGTACTTC CASSATLVVGDEQYF
TRBJ1-4 TRBV5-4 . TRBD1 TGTGCCAGCAGCGAAGACAGGGGTAATGAAAAACTGTTTTTT CASSEDRGNEKLFF
TRBJ2-1 TRBV5-6 once TRBD2 TGTGCCAGCAGCTTGTTGGGACTAGCGGGGGGAAACTACAATGAGCAGTTCTTC CASSLLGLAGGNYNEQFF
TRBJ1-2 TRBV6-1 few TRBD1 TGTGCCAGCAGCGGCAAAGGGACAGGGGGTAACGGCTACACCTTC CASSGKGTGGNGYTF
TRBJ2-1 TRBV27 . . TGTGCCAGCAGTACCCCGCCAGAGTATGAGCAGTTCTTC CASSTPPEYEQFF
TRBJ2-7 TRBV30 once . TGTGCCTGGAGGGGGAATTTAGGTCCCTACGAGCAGTACTTC CAWRGNLGPYEQYF
TRBJ1-2 TRBV29-1 . . TGCAGCGTTGAATTGGGCCCCTATGGCTACACCTTC CSVELGPYGYTF
TRBJ2-1 TRBV5-6 . . TGTGCCAGCAGCTCCCTTTCCCGACGGGCCCTCTACAATGAGCAGTTCTTC CASSSLSRRALYNEQFF
TRBJ2-2 TRBV2 . TRBD1 TGTGCCAGCAGTGCCCTGGGACAGGAGAACACCGGGGAGCTGTTTTTT CASSALGQENTGELFF
TRBJ1-2 TRBV28 . . TGTGCCAGCAGTTTAGCCCCAGGGAACTATGGCTACACCTTC CASSLAPGNYGYTF
TRBJ2-5 TRBV27 . . TGTGCCAGCAGGGACCCCGCAGAGACCCAGTACTTC CASRDPAETQYF
TRBJ2-3 TRBV5-1 . . TGCGCCAGCAGCTTGTGGGGTACAGATACGCAGTATTTT CASSLWGTDTQYF
TRBJ1-5 TRBV19 few . TGTGCCAGTAGGAAAAAAGGAAGCAATCAGCCCCAGCATTTT CASRKKGSNQPQHF
TRBJ2-7 TRBV29-1 . TRBD2 TGCAGCGTAGATACCACTAGCGGGAGTACCTACGAGCAGTACTTC CSVDTTSGSTYEQYF
TRBJ2-2 TRBV18 few . TGTGCCAGCTCACCATTGGGGGCTGAGGACACCGGGGAGCTGTTTTTT CASSPLGAEDTGELFF
TRBJ1-2 TRBV19 . . TGTGCCAGTAGTATACAGGGGTACTATGGCTACACCTTC CASSIQGYYGYTF
TRBJ2-2 TRBV28 . . TGTGCCAGCATATCCGAGCGGGTCGCGAACACCGGGGAGCTGTTTTTT CASISERVANTGELFF
TRBJ1-5 TRBV19 . . TGTGCCAGTAGTATATGGGGAAGCAATCAGCCCCAGCATTTT CASSIWGSNQPQHF
TRBJ2-5 TRBV7-2 once . TGTGCCAGCAGCTTAGCGGGATGGCAAGAGACCCAGTACTTC CASSLAGWQETQYF
TRBJ1-2 TRBV11-1 many . TGTGCCAGCAGCCGGACGGAGAACTATGGCTACACCTTC CASSRTENYGYTF
TRBJ1-2 TRBV7-3 . . TGCGCCAGCAGCCACCCCAGAAACTATGGCTACACCTTC CASSHPRNYGYTF
TRBJ1-5 TRBV6-4 . TRBD1 TGTGCCAGCAGTGAGAGGACAGGGAGCAATCAGCCCCAGCATTTT CASSERTGSNQPQHF
TRBJ1-2 TRBV28 . TRBD1 TGTGCCAGCACTGTAACGACAGGGGGCTACTATGGCTACACCTTC CASTVTTGGYYGYTF
TRBJ2-1 TRBV7-8 . . TGTGCCAGCAGCTTAAGGGATACGGCCTACAATGAGCAGTTCTTC CASSLRDTAYNEQFF
TRBJ2-7 TRBV4-2 once . TGTGCCAGCAGCCAAGAGGGAACTCCCCACTACGAGCAGTACTTC CASSQEGTPHYEQYF
TRBJ2-1 TRBV6-5 . TRBD1 TGTGCCAGCAGTGGACAGGGAAGCTCCTACAATGAGCAGTTCTTC CASSGQGSSYNEQFF
TRBJ1-5 TRBV6-1 few . TGTGCCAGCAGTGAATGGACTGGGGTTAATCAGCCCCAGCATTTT CASSEWTGVNQPQHF
TRBJ2-3 TRBV5-1 . TRBD2 TGCGCCAGCTCCCGGACTAGCGAGCACACAGATACGCAGTATTTT CASSRTSEHTDTQYF
TRBJ2-1 TRBV10-2 . . TGCGCCAGCAGTGAACAGGGTAGGGCCAATGAGCAGTTCTTC CASSEQGRANEQFF
TRBJ1-1 TRBV14 . . TGTGCCAGCAGGGACGGGCTGAACACTGAAGCTTTCTTT CASRDGLNTEAFF
TRBJ2-1 TRBV9 . . TGTGCCAGCAGCGCTCGACAGGCATTTAAGAATGAGCAGTTCTTC CASSARQAFKNEQFF
TRBJ2-7 TRBV11-2 . . TGTGCCAGCAGCTTAGATCAGGCGGTTGCTACCTACGAGCAGTACTTC CASSLDQAVATYEQYF